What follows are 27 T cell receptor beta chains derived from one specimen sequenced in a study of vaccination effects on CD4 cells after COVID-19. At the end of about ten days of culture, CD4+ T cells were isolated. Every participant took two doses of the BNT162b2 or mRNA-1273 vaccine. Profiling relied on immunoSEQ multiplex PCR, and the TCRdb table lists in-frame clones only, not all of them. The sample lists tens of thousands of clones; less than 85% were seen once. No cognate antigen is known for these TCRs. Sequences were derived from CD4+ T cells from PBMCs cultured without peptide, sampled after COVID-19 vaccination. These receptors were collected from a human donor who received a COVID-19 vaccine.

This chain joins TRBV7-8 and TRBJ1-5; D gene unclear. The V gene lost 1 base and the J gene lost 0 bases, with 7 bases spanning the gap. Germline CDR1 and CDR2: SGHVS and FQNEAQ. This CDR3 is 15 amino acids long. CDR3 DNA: TGTGCCAGCAGCTTAGGAGGGAGTAGCAATCAGCCCCAGCATTTT. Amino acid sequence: CASSLGGSSNQPQHF.

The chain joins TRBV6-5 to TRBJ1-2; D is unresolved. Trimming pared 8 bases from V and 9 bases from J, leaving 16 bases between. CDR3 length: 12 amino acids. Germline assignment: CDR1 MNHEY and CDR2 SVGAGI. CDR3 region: CASAGSVGSYTF. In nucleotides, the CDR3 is TGTGCCAGCGCAGGTTCGGTCGGGAGCTACACCTTC.

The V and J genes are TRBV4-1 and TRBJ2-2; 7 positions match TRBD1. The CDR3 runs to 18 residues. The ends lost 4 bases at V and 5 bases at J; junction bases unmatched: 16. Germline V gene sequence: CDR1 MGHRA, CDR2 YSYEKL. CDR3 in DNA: TGCGCCAGCAGCCGATACCAAACAGGGGCCCCCTCAACCGGGGAGCTGTTTTTT. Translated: CASSRYQTGAPSTGELFF.

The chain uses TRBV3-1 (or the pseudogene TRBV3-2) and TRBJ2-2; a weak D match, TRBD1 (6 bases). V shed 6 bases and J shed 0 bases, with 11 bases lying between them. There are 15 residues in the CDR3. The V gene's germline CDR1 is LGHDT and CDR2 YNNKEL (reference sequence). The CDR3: CASRKGHANTGELFF. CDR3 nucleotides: TGTGCCAGCAGGAAGGGACACGCGAACACCGGGGAGCTGTTTTTT.

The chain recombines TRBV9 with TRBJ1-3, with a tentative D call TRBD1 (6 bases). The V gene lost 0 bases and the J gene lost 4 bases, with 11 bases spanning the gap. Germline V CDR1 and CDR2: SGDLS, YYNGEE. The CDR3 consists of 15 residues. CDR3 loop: CASSVEGGTGNTIYF. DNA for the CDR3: TGTGCCAGCAGCGTAGAAGGGGGGACGGGAAACACCATATATTTT.

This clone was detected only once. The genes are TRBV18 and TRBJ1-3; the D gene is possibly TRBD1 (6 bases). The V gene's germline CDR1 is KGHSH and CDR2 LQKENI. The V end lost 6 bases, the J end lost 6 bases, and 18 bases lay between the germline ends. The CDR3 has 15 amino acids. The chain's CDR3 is CASSLGGHIENTIYF. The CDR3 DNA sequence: TGTGCCAGCTCCCTCGGGGGGCATATCGAAAACACCATATATTTT.

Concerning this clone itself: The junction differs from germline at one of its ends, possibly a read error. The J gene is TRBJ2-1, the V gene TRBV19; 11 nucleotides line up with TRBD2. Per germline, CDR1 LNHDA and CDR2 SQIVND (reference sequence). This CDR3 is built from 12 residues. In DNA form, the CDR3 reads TGTGCCAGTAATATAGCGGGGGGGCCAAAGTTCTTC. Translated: CASNIAGGPKFF.

The CDR3 DNA is TGCGCCAGCAGCTTGGCCGTACAGAGCTCTGGAAACACCATATATTTT. The encoded protein is CASSLAVQSSGNTIYF. This chain links TRBV5-1 with TRBJ1-3, with D unresolved. V was cut by 0 bases and J by 0 bases, with 10 bases left in between. Germline V gene lookup returns CDR1 SGHRS and CDR2 YFSETQ. The CDR3 length is 16 residues.

The CDR3 here is CASSRRQGPTDTQYF. In DNA form, the CDR3 reads TGTGCCAGCAGCCGGCGACAGGGGCCCACAGATACGCAGTATTTT. V is TRBV7-3 and J is TRBJ2-3; 8 nucleotides line up with TRBD1. The CDR3 is made up of 15 amino acids. Germline V gene data show CDR1 as SGHTA and CDR2 as FQGTGA. The V segment lost 5 bases and the J segment 2 bases; nucleotides outside the gene matches: 6.

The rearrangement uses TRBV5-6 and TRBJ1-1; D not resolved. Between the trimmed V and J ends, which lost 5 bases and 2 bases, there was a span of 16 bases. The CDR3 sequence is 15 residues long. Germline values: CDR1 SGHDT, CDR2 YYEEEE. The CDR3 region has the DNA TGTGCCAGCAGTTTTGGGGTGGGGATCAACACTGAAGCTTTCTTT. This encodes CASSFGVGINTEAFF.

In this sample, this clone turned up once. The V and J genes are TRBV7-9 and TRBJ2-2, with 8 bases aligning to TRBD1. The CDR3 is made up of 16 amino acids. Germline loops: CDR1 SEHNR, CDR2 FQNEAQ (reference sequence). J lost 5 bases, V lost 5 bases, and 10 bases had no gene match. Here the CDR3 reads CASSPPGGLRTGELFF. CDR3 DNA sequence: TGTGCCAGCAGCCCCCCAGGGGGCCTCAGAACCGGGGAGCTGTTTTTT.

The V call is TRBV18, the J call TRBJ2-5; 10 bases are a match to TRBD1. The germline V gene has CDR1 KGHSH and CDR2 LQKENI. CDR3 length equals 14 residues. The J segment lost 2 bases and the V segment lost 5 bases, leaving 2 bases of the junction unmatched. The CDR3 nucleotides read TGTGCCAGCTCAGCGGACAGGGGGCAAGAGACCCAGTACTTC. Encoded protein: CASSADRGQETQYF.

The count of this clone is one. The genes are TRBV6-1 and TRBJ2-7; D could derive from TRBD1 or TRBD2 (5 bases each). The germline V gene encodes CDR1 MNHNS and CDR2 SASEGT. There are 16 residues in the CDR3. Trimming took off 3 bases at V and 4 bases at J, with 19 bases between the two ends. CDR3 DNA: TGTGCCAGCAGTGAGCCTAATTGGGGGACGAGGTACGAGCAGTACGTC. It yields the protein CASSEPNWGTRYEQYV.

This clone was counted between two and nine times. DNA for the CDR3: TGTGCCACCAGCAGATACTCTGAGCCCCAGCATTTT. Translated: CATSRYSEPQHF. The rearrangement joins TRBV15 to TRBJ1-5, with no clear D. V gave up 2 bases and J gave up 8 bases, with 7 bases separating them. CDR3 length: 12 amino acids. Germline CDR1 and CDR2: LNHNV and YYDKDF (reference sequence).

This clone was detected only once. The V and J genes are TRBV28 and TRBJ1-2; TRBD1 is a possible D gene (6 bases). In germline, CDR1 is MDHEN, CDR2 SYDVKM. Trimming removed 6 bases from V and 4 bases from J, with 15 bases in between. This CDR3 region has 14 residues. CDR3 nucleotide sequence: TGTGCCAGCAGGCGTACGCAGGGGATCTATGGCTACACCTTC. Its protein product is CASRRTQGIYGYTF.

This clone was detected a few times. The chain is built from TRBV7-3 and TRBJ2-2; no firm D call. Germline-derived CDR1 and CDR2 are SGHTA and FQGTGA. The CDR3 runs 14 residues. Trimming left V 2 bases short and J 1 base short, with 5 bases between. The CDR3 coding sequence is TGTGCCAGCAGCTTAGGTCAGAACACCGGGGAGCTGTTTTTT. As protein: CASSLGQNTGELFF. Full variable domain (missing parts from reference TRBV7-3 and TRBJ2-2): GAGVSQTPSNKVTEKGKYVELRCDPISGHTALYWYRQSLGQGPEFLIYFQGTGAADDSGLPNDRFFAVRPEGSVSTLKIQRTERGDSAVYLCASSLGQNTGELFFGEGSRLTVL.

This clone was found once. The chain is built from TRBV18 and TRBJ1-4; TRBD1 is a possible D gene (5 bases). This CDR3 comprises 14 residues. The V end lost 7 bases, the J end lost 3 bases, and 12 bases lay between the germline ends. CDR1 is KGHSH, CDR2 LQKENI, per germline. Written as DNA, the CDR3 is TGTGCCAGCTACCAAGGGGAACCTAATGAAAAACTGTTTTTT. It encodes CASYQGEPNEKLFF.

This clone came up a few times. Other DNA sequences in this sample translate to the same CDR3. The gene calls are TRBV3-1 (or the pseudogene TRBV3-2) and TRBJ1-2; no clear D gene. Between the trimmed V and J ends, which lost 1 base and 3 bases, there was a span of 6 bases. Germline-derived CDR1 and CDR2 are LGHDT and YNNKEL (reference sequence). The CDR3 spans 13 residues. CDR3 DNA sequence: TGTGCCAGCAGCCAAGGGCAGTACTATGGCTACACCTTC. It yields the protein CASSQGQYYGYTF.

CDR3 protein: CASSPNPGGTGEQYV. The CDR3 DNA reads as TGTGCCAGCTCACCCAATCCAGGGGGTACAGGCGAGCAGTACGTC. V is TRBV18 and J is TRBJ2-7; TRBD1 matches at 7 bases. This CDR3 has 15 residues. Trimming removed 3 bases from V and 6 bases from J; junction bases left unmatched: 11. Germline values: CDR1 KGHSH, CDR2 LQKENI.

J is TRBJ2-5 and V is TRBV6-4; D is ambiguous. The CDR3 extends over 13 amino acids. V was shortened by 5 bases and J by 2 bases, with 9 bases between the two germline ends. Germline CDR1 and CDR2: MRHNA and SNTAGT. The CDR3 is CASSRREQETQYF. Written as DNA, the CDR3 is TGTGCCAGCAGTCGACGAGAACAAGAGACCCAGTACTTC.

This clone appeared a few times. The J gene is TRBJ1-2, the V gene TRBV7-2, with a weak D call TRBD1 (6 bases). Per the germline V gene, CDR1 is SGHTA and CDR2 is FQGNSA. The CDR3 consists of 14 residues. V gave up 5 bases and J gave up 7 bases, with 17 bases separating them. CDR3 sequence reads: CASSLQGGRSGYTF. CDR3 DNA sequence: TGTGCCAGCAGCCTACAAGGGGGGCGGAGTGGCTACACCTTC.

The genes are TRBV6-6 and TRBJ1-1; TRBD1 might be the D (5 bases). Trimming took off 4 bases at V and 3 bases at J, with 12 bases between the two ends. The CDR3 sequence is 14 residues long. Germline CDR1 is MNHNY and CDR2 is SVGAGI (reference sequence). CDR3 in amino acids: CASSSPGGYTEAFF. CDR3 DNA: TGTGCCAGCAGTTCCCCCGGGGGATACACTGAAGCTTTCTTT.

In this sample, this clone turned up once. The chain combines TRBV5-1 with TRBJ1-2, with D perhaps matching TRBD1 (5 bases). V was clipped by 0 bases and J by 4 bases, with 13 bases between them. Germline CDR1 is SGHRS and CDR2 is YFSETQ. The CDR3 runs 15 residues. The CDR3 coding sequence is TGCGCCAGCAGCTTGGTCGGGGCCGGAGGCTATGGCTACACCTTC. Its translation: CASSLVGAGGYGYTF.

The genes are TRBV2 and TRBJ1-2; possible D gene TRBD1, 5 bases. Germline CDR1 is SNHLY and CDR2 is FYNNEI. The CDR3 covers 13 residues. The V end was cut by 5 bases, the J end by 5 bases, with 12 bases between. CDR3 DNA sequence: TGTGCCAGCAGTCCCAGGGAATGGTATGGCTACACCTTC. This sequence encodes CASSPREWYGYTF.

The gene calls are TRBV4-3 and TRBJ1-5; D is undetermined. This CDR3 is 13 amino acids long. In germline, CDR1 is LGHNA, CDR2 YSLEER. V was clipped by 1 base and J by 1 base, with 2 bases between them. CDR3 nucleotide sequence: TGCGCCAGCAGCCAAGCCAGCAATCAGCCCCAGCATTTT. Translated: CASSQASNQPQHF.

CDR3 sequence (DNA): TGTGCCTGGAGTGTGGGACAGCTTAGGGGGGGAAAACTGTTTTTT. It translates to CAWSVGQLRGGKLFF. The gene calls are TRBV30 and TRBJ1-4; 7 bases are a match to TRBD1. Germline lookup yields CDR1 GTSNPN and CDR2 SVGIG (reference sequence). The length of the CDR3 is 15 residues. Germline trimming cut 0 bases from V and 10 bases from J; bases unmatched to any gene: 11.

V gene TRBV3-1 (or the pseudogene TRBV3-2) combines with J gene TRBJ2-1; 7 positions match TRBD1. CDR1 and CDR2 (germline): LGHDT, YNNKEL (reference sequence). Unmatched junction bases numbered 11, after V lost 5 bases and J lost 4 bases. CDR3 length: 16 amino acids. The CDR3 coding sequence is TGTGCCAGCAGCACCCAGACAGGGAGAAATTACAATGAGCAGTTCTTC. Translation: CASSTQTGRNYNEQFF.